The 17 T cell receptor beta chains in this list originate from one sample, sequenced in a study of T-cell memory formation after mild COVID-19. TCRdb reanalysed the 5' RACE reads using MiXCR and keeps one entry per CDR3 protein. This repertoire shows 49,000 or so distinct CDR3 sequences, 5.5% to 7.5% found once; its top ten account for 1.4%. Sequences were obtained from PBMCs or a T cell subset sorted from them (not recorded which). These receptors all stem from a man between 18 and 35 years old who had mild COVID-19 (a few samples of this study predate the infection). Cell type and time point are not known.

The genes are TRBV29-1 and TRBJ2-1; a weak D match, TRBD1 (5 bases). The V and J ends lost 4 bases and 3 bases respectively, with 7 bases between them. The CDR3 contains 12 residues. The germline CDR1 and CDR2 sequences are SQVTM and ANQGSEA. The CDR3 sequence: CSVGQGYNEQFF. CDR3 bases: TGCAGCGTTGGTCAGGGCTACAATGAGCAGTTCTTC.

This clonotype was seen a handful of times. V usage is TRBV20-1 and J usage is TRBJ2-5; possible D gene TRBD2, 6 bases. V lost 6 bases and J lost 0, with 8 bases in between. The CDR3 totals 12 residues. The germline V gene has CDR1 DFQATT and CDR2 SNEGSKA (reference sequence). CDR3 sequence (DNA): TGCAGTGCCTGGGGGGACCAAGAGACCCAGTACTTC. It yields the protein CSAWGDQETQYF.

This clonotype was counted between two and nine times. The V and J genes are TRBV6-1 and TRBJ1-5; 9 positions match TRBD1. The germline CDR1 and CDR2 sequences are MNHNS and SASEGT. The V gene end was trimmed by 6 bases and the J gene end by 7 bases; junction bases not matched to a gene: 10. The CDR3 is 15 residues long. The CDR3, as DNA: TGTGCCAGCAGAGCACAGGGGGCGCGCGGCCAGCCCCAGCATTTT. This sequence encodes CASRAQGARGQPQHF.

This clonotype showed up just a few times. This rearrangement joins TRBV7-8 to TRBJ2-7, with 7 bases matching TRBD2. CDR3 length: 15 residues. With V trimmed by 2 bases and J by 2 bases, 6 bases remained unmatched. Germline V gene sequence: CDR1 SGHVS, CDR2 FQNEAQ. CDR3 sequence: CASSLRASGTYEQYF. DNA of the CDR3: TGTGCCAGCAGCTTACGGGCTAGCGGTACCTACGAGCAGTACTTC.

Only a few counts were recorded for this clonotype. The chain combines TRBV7-2 with TRBJ1-1; TRBD1 matches 7 bases. CDR3 length equals 14 residues. Germline values: CDR1 SGHTA, CDR2 FQGNSA. The J segment lost 5 bases and the V segment lost 3 bases, leaving 6 bases of the junction unmatched. The CDR3 DNA reads as TGTGCCAGCAGCTTGGACAGGATTGGTACTGAAGCTTTCTTT. This codes for CASSLDRIGTEAFF. Full variable domain (rest looked up from reference TRBV7-2 and TRBJ1-1): GAGVSQSPSNKVTEKGKDVELRCDPISGHTALYWYRQSLGQGLEFLIYFQGNSAPDKSGLPSDRFSAERTGGSVSTLTIQRTQQEDSAVYLCASSLDRIGTEAFFGQGTRLTVV.

The sample holds many counts of this clonotype. This chain connects TRBV5-1 to TRBJ1-1; no definite D call. The CDR3 runs to 13 residues. CDR1 is SGHRS, CDR2 YFSETQ, per germline. Trimming left V 2 bases short and J 6 bases short, with 11 bases between. CDR3 nucleotides: TGCGCCAGCAGCTTCCAAGGGTATCCTGAAGCTTTCTTT. This encodes CASSFQGYPEAFF.

This clonotype was detected a few times. V is TRBV7-9 and J is TRBJ2-3, with 9 bases aligning to TRBD2. Germline V gene sequence: CDR1 SEHNR, CDR2 FQNEAQ (reference sequence). V was clipped by 2 bases and J by 1 base; unmatched bases: 4. This CDR3 is 16 amino acids long. CDR3 bases: TGTGCCAGCAGCTTATATAGCGGGGGACGCACAGATACGCAGTATTTT. This translates into CASSLYSGGRTDTQYF.

The chain uses TRBV5-5 and TRBJ2-2; 15 nucleotides line up with TRBD2. In germline, CDR1 is SGHKS, CDR2 YYEKEE (reference sequence). The CDR3 runs to 18 residues. V was pared by 4 bases and J by 3 bases, with 7 bases of the junction left unmatched. CDR3 protein: CASSRTSGGAVDTGELFF. In nucleotides, the CDR3 is TGTGCCAGCAGCAGGACTAGCGGGGGGGCCGTGGACACCGGGGAGCTGTTTTTT.

The chain is built from TRBV27 and TRBJ1-5; D unclear. This CDR3 spans 13 amino acids. V lost 2 bases, J lost 8 bases, and 10 bases lay in between. The V gene's germline CDR1 is MNHEY and CDR2 SMNVEV (reference sequence). The CDR3 spells CASSLGVPEPQHF. DNA of the CDR3: TGTGCCAGCAGTTTAGGTGTTCCAGAGCCCCAGCATTTT.

The genes are TRBV12-5 and TRBJ2-1; the D call may be TRBD1 or TRBD2 (5 bases each). The CDR3 extends over 13 amino acids. CDR1 is LGHNT, CDR2 FRNRAP, per germline. V lost 4 bases, J lost 6 bases, and 10 bases lay in between. The DNA for the CDR3 is TGTGCTAGTGGTTCGGGACGCATCAATGAGCAGTTCTTC. Its protein product is CASGSGRINEQFF.

The sample holds a few counts of this clonotype. The chain employs TRBV5-1 and TRBJ1-3, with a weak D call TRBD1 (6 bases). V was cut by 6 bases and J by 2 bases, with 15 bases left in between. This CDR3 is built from 15 residues. Germline V gene sequence: CDR1 SGHRS, CDR2 YFSETQ. CDR3 region: CASTSGEVPGNTIYF. CDR3 nucleotide sequence: TGCGCCAGCACATCAGGGGAAGTCCCTGGAAACACCATATATTTT.

The CDR3 DNA reads TGTGCCAGCCGAAGGGGGTTCACAGATACGCAGTATTTT. This translates into CASRRGFTDTQYF. The chain combines TRBV6-5 with TRBJ2-3; weak D call: TRBD1 (6 bases). Germline values: CDR1 MNHEY, CDR2 SVGAGI. The CDR3 totals 13 residues. Between the trimmed V and J ends, which lost 8 bases and 2 bases, there was a span of 11 bases.

The chain is built from TRBV20-1 and TRBJ1-1; 10 positions match TRBD1. V lost 6 bases to trimming and J lost 7 bases; unmatched junction nucleotides: 5. This CDR3 comprises 12 residues. Germline V gene data show CDR1 as DFQATT and CDR2 as SNEGSKA (reference sequence). The CDR3 nucleotides read TGCAGTGCCCGGGACAGGGGCCTTGAAGCTTTCTTT. Translation: CSARDRGLEAFF.

This clonotype was seen at least ten times. The CDR3 region has the DNA TGTGCCAGCAGCTTGTCGGACGGCGGGGAGCTGTTTTTT. Protein: CASSLSDGGELFF. The chain recombines TRBV11-3 with TRBJ2-2; the D is unclear. Germline V gives CDR1 SGHNT, CDR2 YENEEA. Deletions cut 3 bases from V and 7 bases from J, with 9 bases between. This CDR3 spans 13 amino acids.

This clonotype was seen only a few times. This chain joins TRBV6-1 and TRBJ1-2; no clear D gene. The CDR3 consists of 14 residues. V was shortened by 1 base and J by 4 bases, with 10 bases between the two germline ends. Looked up from germline, CDR1 is MNHNS and CDR2 is SASEGT. The CDR3 region has the DNA TGTGCCAGCAGTGAAGAGAGTTGGCTCTATGGCTACACCTTC. As protein: CASSEESWLYGYTF.

This clonotype was found a few times. V is TRBV9 and J is TRBJ2-5; possible D gene TRBD2, 5 bases. This CDR3 is built from 16 residues. Germline V lookup: CDR1 SGDLS, CDR2 YYNGEE. V lost 4 bases and J 2 bases, leaving 18 bases between the germline ends. The CDR3 region has the DNA TGTGCCAGCAGCCCACTAGGAGGCTCCTATCAAGAGACCCAGTACTTC. This gives the protein CASSPLGGSYQETQYF.

Ten or more counts support this clonotype. The chain combines TRBV5-1 with TRBJ2-7, with D tentatively TRBD1 (6 bases). Germline V gene sequence: CDR1 SGHRS, CDR2 YFSETQ. Trimming pared 8 bases from V and 2 bases from J, leaving 23 bases between. The CDR3 totals 16 residues. CDR3 region: CASQQGSGRFAYEQYF. In DNA form, the CDR3 reads TGCGCCAGTCAGCAGGGGTCAGGCCGATTCGCCTACGAGCAGTACTTC.